The clone carrying this T cell receptor (beta chain) was detected many times. The sample is drawn from a study of T cell repertoires in cytomegalovirus infection. TCRdb re-derived calls from the reads in MiXCR, one entry per CDR3 protein. This sample has about 460,000 distinct CDR3 sequences; about 11% occur once, and the top ten carry 10%. This CDR3 has 11 amino acids. V shed 7 bases and J shed 2 bases, with 5 bases lying between them. The clonotype was recovered from a human donor in good health (CMV status not recorded). Some clones in this sample may be carry-over from other donors' samples. The rearrangement uses TRBV12-3 or TRBV12-4 and TRBJ1-1; no firm D call. The sequencing input was PBMCs. Written as DNA, the CDR3 is TGTGCCAGCACCTCAAACACTGAAGCTTTCTTT. Its translation: CASTSNTEAFF.